The 14 T cell receptor beta chains below all came from one sample that was sequenced in a study of blood T cell repertoires in COVID-19. Some clones are missing from TCRdb's copy, which holds only in-frame ones; the method was immunoSEQ multiplex PCR. The sample lists about 210,000 clones; 82% were seen once. The sample was peripheral blood. These receptors were collected from an older woman with COVID-19, enrolled during active disease.

The CDR3 loop is CAWSGQGRYEQYF. The CDR3 nucleotides are TGTGCCTGGAGTGGGCAGGGGAGATACGAGCAGTACTTC. This sequence joins TRBV30 and TRBJ2-7; a possible D gene is TRBD1 (6 bases). This CDR3 is built from 13 residues. V was clipped by 1 base and J by 4 bases, with 11 bases between them. Germline V gives CDR1 GTSNPN, CDR2 SVGIG (reference sequence).

The V call is TRBV7-9, the J call TRBJ1-3; a weak D match, TRBD1 (6 bases). V was shortened by 1 base and J by 3 bases, with 13 bases between the two germline ends. The V gene's germline CDR1 is SEHNR and CDR2 FQNEAQ (reference sequence). The CDR3 sequence is 16 residues long. CDR3 residues: CASSLGDPGDGNTIYF. The CDR3 DNA sequence: TGTGCCAGCAGCTTAGGGGACCCAGGGGATGGAAACACCATATATTTT.

The chain joins TRBV6-5 to TRBJ2-1; 9 bases are a match to TRBD1. V shed 7 bases, J shed 2 bases, and the junction held 6 bases outside the gene matches. The CDR3 has 15 amino acids. Per the germline V gene, CDR1 is MNHEY and CDR2 is SVGAGI. In DNA, the CDR3 is TGTGCCAGCACTTTCGGGACAGGGACCTACAATGAGCAGTTCTTC. Translating gives CASTFGTGTYNEQFF.

The chain employs TRBV13 and TRBJ2-7, with no clear D. The CDR3 consists of 11 residues. Germline-derived CDR1 and CDR2 are PRHDT and FYEKMQ (reference sequence). Trimming took 6 bases from V and 3 from J, leaving 6 bases between them. DNA of the CDR3: TGTGCCAGCAGTTCCCGCTACGAGCAGTACTTC. This encodes CASSSRYEQYF.

The CDR3 region has the DNA TGTGCCAGCAGTTCGCTTCTGAGCTCCTACAATGAGCAGTTCTTC. Translation gives CASSSLLSSYNEQFF. This chain uses TRBV6-6 with TRBJ2-1; D remains unclear. The germline V gene encodes CDR1 MNHNY and CDR2 SVGAGI (reference sequence). The germline V and J ends were trimmed by 4 bases and 0 bases, with 10 bases remaining between them. The CDR3 runs to 15 residues.

The rearrangement joins TRBV28 to TRBJ1-2, with D uncertain. Trimming left V 1 base short and J 4 bases short, with 13 bases between. Germline V CDR1 and CDR2: MDHEN, SYDVKM. This CDR3 is 15 amino acids long. CDR3 nucleotides: TGTGCCAGCAGTTTATCGGCGGGCCGGATCTATGGCTACACCTTC. This translates into CASSLSAGRIYGYTF.

The V and J genes are TRBV2 and TRBJ2-1; tentative D call: TRBD2 (10 bases). The CDR3 totals 22 residues. The germline V and J ends were trimmed by 6 bases and 6 bases, with 39 bases remaining between them. The germline gives CDR1 SNHLY, CDR2 FYNNEI. CDR3 bases: TGTGCCAGCAGCGGGGACAGGGTAACTATAACTAGCGGGGAGTTCGGAGGCAATGAGCAGTTCTTC. Its protein is CASSGDRVTITSGEFGGNEQFF.

The V gene is TRBV30, the J gene TRBJ2-5; a possible D gene is TRBD2 (5 bases). The germline CDR1 and CDR2 sequences are GTSNPN and SVGIG (reference sequence). Trimming removed 2 bases at V and 1 base at J, with 8 bases between. The CDR3 is 13 residues long. CDR3 region: CAWSRDLQETQYF. The CDR3 nucleotides are TGTGCCTGGAGTCGGGATCTCCAAGAGACCCAGTACTTC.

The sample holds a few counts of this clone. This chain connects TRBV5-1 to TRBJ1-1; 9 bases fit TRBD1. Trimming took 3 bases from V and 4 from J; bases not matched to a gene: 7. CDR3 length: 15 residues. The germline gives CDR1 SGHRS, CDR2 YFSETQ. CDR3 in amino acids: CASSYQQGAVTEAFF. In DNA form, the CDR3 reads TGCGCCAGCAGCTACCAACAGGGGGCCGTCACTGAAGCTTTCTTT.

This clone has only one observation. The chain joins TRBV6-1 to TRBJ2-4; TRBD2 agrees at 11 bases. This CDR3 contains 17 residues. J lost 3 bases, V lost 4 bases, and 8 bases had no gene match. Looked up from germline, CDR1 is MNHNS and CDR2 is SASEGT. CDR3 DNA sequence: TGTGCCAGCAGTGCCTTCGGGACTAGCGGAGGCAAAAACATTCAGTACTTC. Its protein is CASSAFGTSGGKNIQYF.

V and J are TRBV9 and TRBJ2-1; 14 nucleotides match TRBD2. Germline CDR1 and CDR2: SGDLS and YYNGEE. J lost 9 bases, V lost 2 bases, and 16 bases had no gene match. The CDR3 extends over 19 amino acids. CDR3 nucleotide sequence: TGTGCCAGCAGCGTGGGACTAGCGGGAGAGGCCGGTCAGGCGAGTGAGCAGTTCTTC. Amino acid sequence: CASSVGLAGEAGQASEQFF.

The chain couples TRBV6-5 to TRBJ1-2; D is possibly TRBD1 (5 bases). CDR1 is MNHEY, CDR2 SVGAGI, per germline. The CDR3 runs to 15 residues. Trimming took off 8 bases at V and 4 bases at J, with 20 bases between the two ends. The CDR3 protein is CASSGPALGPYGYTF. The CDR3, as DNA: TGTGCCAGCTCGGGCCCGGCTCTGGGGCCCTATGGCTACACCTTC.

In its sample, this clone was seen a few times. V usage is TRBV2 and J usage is TRBJ1-2; TRBD1 is a possible D gene (6 bases). V shed 7 bases and J shed 4 bases, with 13 bases lying between them. This CDR3 is built from 13 residues. Germline lookup yields CDR1 SNHLY and CDR2 FYNNEI. The CDR3 DNA follows: TGTGCCAGCACCATGGGGGCGAGCTATGGCTACACCTTC. This translates into CASTMGASYGYTF. The full variable domain, rest sourced from reference TRBV2 and TRBJ1-2, is EPEVTQTPSHQVTQMGQEVILRCVPISNHLYFYWYRQILGQKVEFLVSFYNNEISEKSEIFDDQFSVERPDGSNFTLKIRSTKLEDSAMYFCASTMGASYGYTFGSGTRLTVV.

The chain joins TRBV4-2 to TRBJ2-3, with TRBD2 matching over 11 bases. Losses at the gene ends were 0 bases for V and 6 bases for J; bases not matched to a gene: 8. Germline V gene data show CDR1 as LGHNA and CDR2 as YNFKEQ. CDR3 length: 17 amino acids. CDR3 in amino acids: CASSQDGLAGGWDTQYF. The CDR3 bases are TGTGCCAGCAGCCAAGACGGGCTAGCGGGGGGCTGGGATACGCAGTATTTT.